This TCR beta chain was identified in a study of blood T cell repertoires in COVID-19. Overall study context: Material from acute and convalescent COVID-19 was sourced from the United States, Italy and Spain. T cells, B-cell-depleted T cells, or PBMCs supplied cDNA or gDNA.

The CDR3 extends over 12 amino acids. V shed 6 bases and J shed 2 bases, with 8 bases lying between them. Per the original methods: Estimation of nucleated cell counts was performed using reference gene primer amplification. Using immunoSEQ multiplex PCR, the repertoire was profiled, and TCRdb retains in-frame clones only, with some absent. V and J calls and clone size are those listed in that table; D and trimming were worked out from the DNA. This table has 95,000 to 100,000 clones, less than 90% appearing once. The chain combines TRBV12-3 or TRBV12-4 with TRBJ2-7; D uncertain. Input material: peripheral blood. This clonotype was obtained from a man older than 75 with acute or convalescent COVID-19. For the CDR3, the DNA is TGTGCCAGCAGCTCTCTAGCCTACGAGCAGTACTTC. It specifies CASSSLAYEQYF.